This T cell receptor beta chain originates from a study of radiation and T cells in renal cell carcinoma. Overall study context: Nephrectomy followed 15 Gy stereotactic body radiation by 4 weeks. Study results and limitations: From baseline, blood top tumor clonotypes peaked at 2 weeks post-radiation.

The V gene end was trimmed by 5 bases and the J gene end by 1 base; junction bases not matched to a gene: 4. The CDR3 sequence is 15 residues long. Germline V lookup: CDR1 MNHNS, CDR2 SASEGT. Time point noted: baseline pretreatment blood. Treatment of the sample: 15 Gy SBRT to primary tumor, nephrectomy 4 weeks later. Radiation-treated patients gave blood at baseline, week 2 and week 4. The patient's renal cell carcinoma had clear cell pathology. Regarding this clone: Its antigen is unidentified.

The repertoire was sequenced with immunoSEQ multiplex PCR; TCRdb's copy has only in-frame clones and lacks some. The sample shows some 150,000 clones, 70% to 90% of them seen only once. The TCR comes from a woman in her fifties or sixties with renal cell carcinoma. J is TRBJ2-2 and V is TRBV6-1; TRBD1 aligns across 7 bases. The sequences come from blood, collected from a patient whose treatment included radiotherapy and nephrectomy. As DNA, the CDR3 is TGTGCCAGCAGTCCGCGGACAGGGAACACCGGGGAGCTGTTTTTT. It specifies CASSPRTGNTGELFF.